The 22 T cell receptor beta chains below come from one sample, sequenced in a study of blood T cell repertoires in COVID-19. Sequencing was performed with immunoSEQ multiplex PCR; in TCRdb, only in-frame clones are kept and a portion is missing. The repertoire holds some 70,000 clones, approximately 83% seen once, with approximately 4.1% in the top ten. Sequenced sample: peripheral blood. The receptors were sampled from a woman aged 55-69 years with acute or convalescent COVID-19.

This sequence joins TRBV2 and TRBJ1-5, with TRBD1 identical over 7 bases. J gave up 6 bases and V 1 base, and 6 bases lay outside the gene matches. The CDR3 runs 15 residues. Germline assignment: CDR1 SNHLY and CDR2 FYNNEI. The CDR3 region has the DNA TGTGCCAGCAGTGAAGACACAGGGGACACTCAGCCCCAGCATTTT. It translates to CASSEDTGDTQPQHF.

This sequence joins TRBV25-1 and TRBJ1-2; D may be TRBD1 (6 bases). Germline-derived CDR1 and CDR2 are MGHDK and SYGVNS. The CDR3 loop spans 14 amino acids. The ends were cut back, 7 bases at V and 4 bases at J, with 16 bases in the middle. CDR3: CASTPTGPSYGYTF. The CDR3 nucleotides are TGTGCCAGCACACCGACAGGACCATCCTATGGCTACACCTTC.

This clone was seen many times. J is TRBJ2-7 and V is TRBV11-2; D is perhaps TRBD2 (5 bases). Germline assignment: CDR1 SGHAT and CDR2 FQNNGV. The V end was cut by 0 bases, the J end by 3 bases, with 12 bases between. CDR3 length: 15 amino acids. The CDR3 nucleotides are TGTGCCAGCAGCTTAGATCCGAGCGGCTACTACGAGCAGTACTTC. The encoded protein is CASSLDPSGYYEQYF. The variable domain in full, with the rest retrieved from reference TRBV11-2 and TRBJ2-7, is EAGVAQSPRYKIIEKRQSVAFWCNPISGHATLYWYQQILGQGPKLLIQFQNNGVVDDSQLPKDRFSAERLKGVDSTLKIQPAKLEDSAVYLCASSLDPSGYYEQYFGPGTRLTVT.

This clone was counted a few times. The V call is TRBV3-1 (or the pseudogene TRBV3-2), the J call TRBJ2-1, with TRBD2 matching 8 bases. The V segment lost 8 bases and the J segment 10 bases; nucleotides outside the gene matches: 16. This CDR3 spans 15 amino acids. Looked up from germline, CDR1 is LGHDT and CDR2 is YNNKEL (reference sequence). Written as DNA, the CDR3 is TGTGCCAGCGGATACCGGGGGGGCCCATCTTTAGAGCAGTTCTTC. Amino acid sequence: CASGYRGGPSLEQFF.

Details on this clone: Other DNA sequences in this specimen translate into the identical CDR3. The genes are TRBV24-1 and TRBJ2-3; the match to TRBD2 covers 8 bases. Germline V gene sequence: CDR1 KGHDR, CDR2 SFDVKD. The V segment lost 7 bases and the J segment 5 bases; nucleotides outside the gene matches: 4. CDR3 size: 13 residues. The CDR3 DNA is TGTGCCACCAGCGGGGGGGCCGTAGATACGCAGTATTTT. Its translation: CATSGGAVDTQYF.

The sample holds a few counts of this clone. The V call is TRBV7-3, the J call TRBJ2-6; no clear D. Deletions cut 5 bases from V and 0 bases from J, with 11 bases between. CDR3 length: 16 residues. Germline CDR1 and CDR2: SGHTA and FQGTGA. CDR3 residues: CASSPTTPSGANVLTF. In nucleotides, the CDR3 is TGTGCCAGCAGCCCGACGACACCCTCTGGGGCCAACGTCCTGACTTTC.

V and J are TRBV10-3 and TRBJ1-6, with 8 nucleotides matching TRBD1. Unmatched junction bases numbered 9, after V lost 2 bases and J lost 9 bases. This CDR3 contains 16 residues. Germline V lookup: CDR1 ENHRY, CDR2 SYGVKD. The CDR3 here is CAISEVDRAMGSPLHF. The CDR3 DNA reads TGTGCCATCAGTGAGGTGGACAGGGCAATGGGTTCACCCCTCCACTTT.

The CDR3, as DNA: TGTGCCACCAGCATGATGACGACAGTGAACACTGAAGCTTTCTTT. It codes for CATSMMTTVNTEAFF. The chain has TRBV15 and TRBJ1-1; perhaps TRBD1 as D (5 bases). The CDR3 runs 15 residues. Trimming took off 4 bases at V and 0 bases at J, with 12 bases between the two ends. Germline values: CDR1 LNHNV, CDR2 YYDKDF (reference sequence).

The chain uses TRBV18 and TRBJ1-2; 7 nucleotides line up with TRBD1. The trim removed 0 bases at V and 2 bases at J, leaving 6 bases unmatched. Germline lookup yields CDR1 KGHSH and CDR2 LQKENI. CDR3 size: 16 residues. For the CDR3, the DNA is TGTGCCAGCTCACCACCGATGACAGGGATCAACTATGGCTACACCTTC. Its protein product is CASSPPMTGINYGYTF.

This sequence joins TRBV19 and TRBJ1-4, with D tentatively TRBD1 (6 bases). Trimming took 8 bases from V and 7 from J, leaving 8 bases between them. Per germline, CDR1 LNHDA and CDR2 SQIVND (reference sequence). The CDR3 covers 11 residues. The CDR3 DNA follows: TGTGCCAGTTTAGGGGGTGAAAAACTGTTTTTT. Its translation: CASLGGEKLFF.

The V gene is TRBV1, the J gene TRBJ2-3; TRBD2 is the table's D call and was not checked against the DNA. TRBV1 is termed a pseudogene. CDR3 length: 20 amino acids. CDR3: CTSSRPGLAGDFTSTDTQYF. CDR3 nucleotides: TGCACCAGCAGCCGGCCCGGACTAGCGGGGGATTTTACTAGCACAGATACGCAGTATTTT.

This clone was recorded a few times. The V gene is TRBV6-5, the J gene TRBJ1-4, with D maybe TRBD1 (5 bases). V was cut by 2 bases and J by 6 bases, with 16 bases left in between. This CDR3 is built from 16 residues. Germline CDR1 and CDR2: MNHEY and SVGAGI. Here the CDR3 DNA reads TGTGCCAGCAGTTACGGTGTGAGGCAGGGTTATGAAAAACTGTTTTTT. Amino acids: CASSYGVRQGYEKLFF.

The rearrangement links TRBV3-1 (or the pseudogene TRBV3-2) to TRBJ2-2; TRBD2 agrees at 11 bases. This CDR3 contains 16 residues. The V segment lost 4 bases and the J segment 4 bases; nucleotides outside the gene matches: 5. Germline-derived CDR1 and CDR2 are LGHDT and YNNKEL (reference sequence). The CDR3 nucleotides are TGTGCCAGCAGCCGAGTAGCGGGGGGGCGCACCGGGGAGCTGTTTTTT. It specifies CASSRVAGGRTGELFF.

This clone was seen more than once but under ten times. This sequence joins TRBV19 and TRBJ1-5; the D gene is possibly TRBD1 (6 bases). Trimming left V 6 bases short and J 3 bases short, with 15 bases between. The CDR3 totals 15 residues. Looked up from germline, CDR1 is LNHDA and CDR2 is SQIVND (reference sequence). In DNA, the CDR3 is TGTGCCAGTAGGGAACAGGGCAGCAACAATCAGCCCCAGCATTTT. Protein product: CASREQGSNNQPQHF.

The V call is TRBV7-9, the J call TRBJ1-5, with 7 nucleotides matching TRBD1. J lost 5 bases, V lost 2 bases, and 3 bases had no gene match. Per germline, CDR1 SEHNR and CDR2 FQNEAQ (reference sequence). CDR3 length equals 14 residues. Here the CDR3 reads CASSLKGGDQPQHF. Here the CDR3 DNA reads TGTGCCAGCAGCTTAAAAGGGGGCGATCAGCCCCAGCATTTT. The full variable domain, with the rest looked up from reference TRBV7-9 and TRBJ1-5, is DTGVSQNPRHKITKRGQNVTFRCDPISEHNRLYWYRQTLGQGPEFLTYFQNEAQLEKSRLLSDRFSAERPKGSFSTLEIQRTEQGDSAMYLCASSLKGGDQPQHFGDGTRLSIL.

The chain links TRBV2 to TRBJ1-5; D unresolved. CDR1 is SNHLY, CDR2 FYNNEI, per germline. V lost 4 bases and J lost 2, with 9 bases in between. This CDR3 spans 14 amino acids. The CDR3 DNA reads as TGTGCCAGCAGTGGCGGCAAGGGCAATCAGCCCCAGCATTTT. The encoded protein is CASSGGKGNQPQHF. Full variable domain (rest looked up from reference TRBV2 and TRBJ1-5): EPEVTQTPSHQVTQMGQEVILRCVPISNHLYFYWYRQILGQKVEFLVSFYNNEISEKSEIFDDQFSVERPDGSNFTLKIRSTKLEDSAMYFCASSGGKGNQPQHFGDGTRLSIL.

The chain carries TRBV18 and TRBJ2-3; D perhaps matches TRBD1 (6 bases). CDR3 length: 13 amino acids. V was trimmed by 6 bases and J by 3 bases, leaving 10 bases between them. The germline V gene encodes CDR1 KGHSH and CDR2 LQKENI. CDR3 coding DNA: TGTGCCAGCTCCGGACAGAGGACAGATACGCAGTATTTT. Translating gives CASSGQRTDTQYF.

CDR3 DNA: TGCGCCAGCAGCTTTAGCGGGGGGGCCACAGATACGCAGTATTTT. Translated, it gives CASSFSGGATDTQYF. The chain combines TRBV5-1 with TRBJ2-3, with TRBD2 matching 11 bases. The V segment lost 2 bases and the J segment 2 bases; nucleotides outside the gene matches: 1. The CDR3 length is 15 residues. The V gene's germline CDR1 is SGHRS and CDR2 YFSETQ.

V is TRBV3-1 (or the pseudogene TRBV3-2) and J is TRBJ2-1; 9 bases fit TRBD2. The CDR3 runs to 14 residues. The J segment lost 8 bases and the V segment lost 5 bases, leaving 7 bases of the junction unmatched. CDR1 is LGHDT and CDR2 is YNNKEL in the germline V gene (reference sequence). The CDR3 bases are TGTGCCAGCAGCTTTAGCGGGGGTCAAGATGAGCAGTTCTTC. Its protein is CASSFSGGQDEQFF.

The chain is built from TRBV30 and TRBJ2-3, with TRBD2 matching 14 bases. The CDR3 loop spans 18 amino acids. The junction had 6 bases not matched to a gene; V was cut back by 1 base and J by 0 bases. In germline, CDR1 is GTSNPN, CDR2 SVGIG (reference sequence). CDR3 amino acids: CAWSAGTSGGPSTDTQYF. The DNA for the CDR3 is TGTGCCTGGAGTGCGGGGACTAGCGGGGGCCCTAGCACAGATACGCAGTATTTT.

J is TRBJ1-6 and V is TRBV5-1; TRBD1 matches at 7 bases. CDR1 is SGHRS, CDR2 YFSETQ, per germline. The CDR3 loop spans 16 amino acids. V shed 0 bases and J 9 bases; nucleotides not matched to a gene: 9. For the CDR3, the DNA is TGCGCCAGCAGCTTGGGGAGACAGGGTAACAGTTCACCCCTCCACTTT. It translates to CASSLGRQGNSSPLHF.

This clone was found once. The V gene is TRBV27, the J gene TRBJ1-5, with D possibly TRBD1 on 5 matching bases. The ends were cut back, 5 bases at V and 7 bases at J, with 21 bases in the middle. Per the germline V gene, CDR1 is MNHEY and CDR2 is SMNVEV (reference sequence). The CDR3 is 16 amino acids. The CDR3 DNA reads as TGTGCCAGCAGTATACAGGAAACGGTATTGAAGCAGCCCCAGCATTTT. It is translated as CASSIQETVLKQPQHF.